A single sample is the source of the 15 T cell receptor beta chains below, sequenced in a study of shared clonotypes between healthy human individuals. The assay was immunoSEQ multiplex PCR, and TCRdb's table has in-frame clones only and misses some. The table shows roughly 500,000 clones, with 90% to 96% occurring only once. Sequencing was performed on naive CD4+ T cells sorted from blood. This sample's subset: CD45RA+ positively selected. These receptors originate from a woman aged 25-40 years in good health.

The V call is TRBV18, the J call TRBJ2-7; no reliable D call. Germline V gene data show CDR1 as KGHSH and CDR2 as LQKENI. V gave up 4 bases and J gave up 2 bases, with 9 bases separating them. The CDR3 extends over 13 amino acids. Written as DNA, the CDR3 is TGTGCCAGCTCACACAGCGATACCTACGAGCAGTACTTC. It codes for CASSHSDTYEQYF.

This clone appeared a few times. The chain combines TRBV18 with TRBJ1-1, with D possibly being TRBD1 (5 bases). The CDR3 is 13 amino acids. CDR1 and CDR2 from the germline V gene are KGHSH and LQKENI. Trimming left V 4 bases short and J 1 base short, with 7 bases between. CDR3 amino acids: CASSRDENTEAFF. CDR3 nucleotides: TGTGCCAGCTCACGGGACGAGAACACTGAAGCTTTCTTT.

The chain has TRBV2 and TRBJ2-7, with D hard to call. Germline V lookup: CDR1 SNHLY, CDR2 FYNNEI. The CDR3 has 14 residues. With 4 bases removed from V and 3 bases from J, the gap between germline ends came to 13 bases. This CDR3 reads CASSVPTRHYEQYF. The CDR3 region has the DNA TGTGCCAGCAGTGTTCCGACCAGACACTACGAGCAGTACTTC.

The chain joins TRBV19 to TRBJ1-1, with unresolved D. V lost 0 bases, J lost 0 bases, and 8 bases lay in between. The CDR3 length is 15 residues. The germline gives CDR1 LNHDA, CDR2 SQIVND (reference sequence). CDR3 DNA sequence: TGTGCCAGTAGTATAGATCACCTTATGAACACTGAAGCTTTCTTT. Translation: CASSIDHLMNTEAFF.

This chain uses TRBV5-5 with TRBJ2-7; tentative D call: TRBD1 (5 bases). The V gene's germline CDR1 is SGHKS and CDR2 YYEKEE (reference sequence). The ends were cut back, 4 bases at V and 7 bases at J, with 15 bases in the middle. The CDR3 has 13 residues. CDR3 sequence: CASSPTGYNEQYF. CDR3 bases: TGTGCCAGCAGCCCAACAGGATACAATGAGCAGTACTTC.

The chain recombines TRBV29-1 with TRBJ1-2, with a tentative D call TRBD1 (5 bases). CDR3 size: 13 residues. With 4 bases removed from V and 2 bases from J, the gap between germline ends came to 11 bases. Germline values: CDR1 SQVTM, CDR2 ANQGSEA. The CDR3 here is CSVVGTENYGYTF. The CDR3, as DNA: TGCAGCGTTGTCGGGACGGAGAACTATGGCTACACCTTC.

The chain joins TRBV27 to TRBJ2-7, with D possibly TRBD2 on 5 matching bases. The CDR3 covers 12 residues. CDR1 is MNHEY, CDR2 SMNVEV, per germline (reference sequence). Trimming removed 5 bases from V and 5 bases from J, with 10 bases in between. In nucleotides, the CDR3 is TGTGCCAGCAGTCAGTCCGGGAACGAGCAGTACTTC. It encodes CASSQSGNEQYF.

The CDR3 here is CASSPPPGQGAHEQYF. The CDR3 region has the DNA TGTGCCAGCAGTCCGCCTCCGGGACAGGGGGCCCACGAGCAGTACTTC. The rearrangement joins TRBV28 to TRBJ2-7; 12 nucleotides align to TRBD1. The V segment lost 5 bases and the J segment 5 bases; nucleotides outside the gene matches: 10. Germline V gives CDR1 MDHEN, CDR2 SYDVKM. The CDR3 is made up of 16 amino acids.

This clone occurred once. This chain uses TRBV18 with TRBJ2-2, with TRBD2 matching 14 bases. CDR3 length: 20 amino acids. The germline V gene encodes CDR1 KGHSH and CDR2 LQKENI. J gave up 4 bases and V 7 bases, and 17 bases lay outside the gene matches. The CDR3 sequence is CASCLDPGLAGVRATGELFF. DNA for the CDR3: TGTGCCAGCTGCTTAGACCCGGGACTAGCGGGAGTTCGGGCCACCGGGGAGCTGTTTTTT.

This sequence joins TRBV28 and TRBJ1-5; no clear D. There are 12 residues in the CDR3. Germline CDR1 and CDR2: MDHEN and SYDVKM. V was pared by 4 bases and J by 3 bases, with 4 bases between. CDR3 nucleotide sequence: TGTGCCAGCAGTTCCAACAATCAGCCCCAGCATTTT. Protein product: CASSSNNQPQHF.

The chain joins TRBV28 to TRBJ1-2, with D possibly matching TRBD1 (5 bases). Germline lookup yields CDR1 MDHEN and CDR2 SYDVKM. There are 13 residues in the CDR3. V lost 5 bases, J lost 7 bases, and 14 bases lay in between. The DNA for the CDR3 is TGTGCCAGCAGTCCCGGCGGAGGGGTTGGCTACACCTTC. Protein product: CASSPGGGVGYTF.

The chain joins TRBV10-1 to TRBJ2-5; maybe TRBD2 (6 bases). Per the germline V gene, CDR1 is WNHNN and CDR2 is SYGVQD (reference sequence). The length of the CDR3 is 13 residues. Trimming shortened V by 4 bases and J by 7 bases, and 13 bases separated the two germline ends. The CDR3 loop reads CASSGQDGGTQYF. The CDR3 coding sequence is TGCGCCAGCAGTGGACAAGACGGGGGGACCCAGTACTTC.

The V gene is TRBV18, the J gene TRBJ2-3; 7 bases fit TRBD1. V trimming: 3 bases; J trimming: 2 bases; junction bases outside the gene matches: 8. Germline CDR1 reads KGHSH; CDR2 reads LQKENI. The CDR3 covers 16 residues. CDR3 in amino acids: CASSPSTDRFTDTQYF. In DNA form, the CDR3 reads TGTGCCAGCTCACCTTCAACGGACAGGTTCACAGATACGCAGTATTTT.

This sequence joins TRBV14 and TRBJ2-3, with D hard to call. Trimming removed 1 base at V and 0 bases at J, with 14 bases between. The germline V gene encodes CDR1 SGHDN and CDR2 FVKESK. This CDR3 spans 17 amino acids. CDR3 sequence reads: CASSQADHRLSTDTQYF. CDR3 coding DNA: TGTGCCAGCAGCCAAGCAGACCACAGACTGAGCACAGATACGCAGTATTTT.

To note about this clone: This specimen includes other DNA sequences encoding the same CDR3. The chain is built from TRBV28 and TRBJ1-2; D uncertain. Germline V lookup: CDR1 MDHEN, CDR2 SYDVKM. This CDR3 is 12 amino acids long. V was clipped by 3 bases and J by 2 bases, with 4 bases between them. Written as DNA, the CDR3 is TGTGCCAGCAGTTTGATCAACTATGGCTACACCTTC. This sequence encodes CASSLINYGYTF.